These 30 T cell receptor beta chains were all obtained from the same sample, sequenced in a study of cytomegalovirus exposure and HLA in healthy donors. This PCR relied on a set of 60 Vbeta primers and 13 Jbeta primers. Method: immunoSEQ multiplex PCR; TCRdb's copy keeps in-frame clones and lacks some. The table records about 31,000 clones, 87% of them present only once. The sample was PBMCs. The receptor set was obtained from a boy under 18 in good health and CMV-seronegative.

This rearrangement joins TRBV18 to TRBJ1-5, with D perhaps matching TRBD1 (5 bases). Looked up from germline, CDR1 is KGHSH and CDR2 is LQKENI. V lost 4 bases and J 0 bases, leaving 7 bases between the germline ends. This CDR3 has 14 amino acids. In nucleotides, the CDR3 is TGTGCCAGCTCACAAGACAGTAGCAATCAGCCCCAGCATTTT. Its protein product is CASSQDSSNQPQHF.

This chain joins TRBV6-4 and TRBJ2-1; 13 bases map to TRBD2. The germline CDR1 and CDR2 sequences are MRHNA and SNTAGT. The V and J ends lost 3 bases and 8 bases, in that order; junction bases with no gene match: 4. The CDR3 consists of 15 residues. The CDR3 loop is CASSELAGGPDEQFF. The CDR3 DNA follows: TGTGCCAGCAGTGAACTAGCGGGGGGGCCGGATGAGCAGTTCTTC.

In DNA form, the CDR3 reads TGCGCCAGCAGCTTGGGGACAGGGGATGAGTTCTTC. Translated: CASSLGTGDEFF. V is TRBV5-1 and J is TRBJ2-1, with 9 bases aligning to TRBD1. The CDR3 consists of 12 residues. Germline assignment: CDR1 SGHRS and CDR2 YFSETQ. After removal of 0 bases from V and 14 bases from J, the junction contained 3 bases not matched to a gene.

The chain recombines TRBV5-4 with TRBJ1-4; 8 bases agree with TRBD1. V was clipped by 0 bases and J by 10 bases; unmatched bases: 11. Germline CDR1 SGHNT, CDR2 YYREEE (reference sequence). This CDR3 is built from 16 residues. The CDR3 region has the DNA TGTGCCAGCAGCTTGGGGGGACAGGAAAGATCAGGAAAACTGTTTTTT. It codes for CASSLGGQERSGKLFF.

The chain couples TRBV6-5 to TRBJ1-1, with a weak D call TRBD1 (6 bases). This CDR3 is 13 amino acids long. V lost 6 bases and J 2 bases, leaving 10 bases between the germline ends. Germline CDR1 reads MNHEY; CDR2 reads SVGAGI. The CDR3: CASSIQGNTEAFF. DNA of the CDR3: TGTGCCAGCAGCATACAGGGAAACACTGAAGCTTTCTTT.

DNA for the CDR3: TGTGCCAGCAGAGCCATGCGACAGGCTAGTGGAAACACCATATATTTT. It encodes CASRAMRQASGNTIYF. The rearrangement joins TRBV27 to TRBJ1-3; the D gene is possibly TRBD1 (6 bases). The CDR3 has 16 residues. Trimming removed 6 bases at V and 3 bases at J, with 18 bases between. CDR1 and CDR2 (germline): MNHEY, SMNVEV (reference sequence).

This chain joins TRBV11-2 and TRBJ1-1; the D is unclear. Trimming removed 2 bases at V and 1 base at J, with 11 bases between. The CDR3 has 15 amino acids. Germline values: CDR1 SGHAT, CDR2 FQNNGV. Written as DNA, the CDR3 is TGTGCCAGCAGCTTATTTCGGGGTTGGAACACTGAAGCTTTCTTT. Its translation is CASSLFRGWNTEAFF.

The rearrangement links TRBV18 to TRBJ1-2; the D is unclear. The CDR3 runs 12 residues. Per germline, CDR1 KGHSH and CDR2 LQKENI. V dropped 4 bases and J dropped 7 bases, with 10 bases sitting between them. The chain's CDR3 is CASSLLGGGYTF. The DNA for the CDR3 is TGTGCCAGCTCACTCCTCGGAGGTGGCTACACCTTC.

V is TRBV7-2 and J is TRBJ2-5; TRBD2 matches 14 bases. The ends lost 4 bases at V and 2 bases at J; junction bases unmatched: 0. Germline values: CDR1 SGHTA, CDR2 FQGNSA. The CDR3 sequence is 15 residues long. CDR3 sequence reads: CASSWTSGGQETQYF. The CDR3 DNA sequence: TGTGCCAGCAGCTGGACTAGCGGGGGGCAAGAGACCCAGTACTTC.

This chain joins TRBV29-1 and TRBJ2-3; possible D gene TRBD1, 6 bases. The CDR3 runs to 14 residues. The ends were cut back, 2 bases at V and 2 bases at J, with 11 bases in the middle. Germline assignment: CDR1 SQVTM and CDR2 ANQGSEA. The CDR3 region is CSVELDRNTDTQYF. The CDR3 region has the DNA TGCAGCGTTGAACTAGACAGGAACACAGATACGCAGTATTTT.

The chain couples TRBV29-1 to TRBJ1-2; no clear D. The germline V gene encodes CDR1 SQVTM and CDR2 ANQGSEA. This CDR3 is built from 11 residues. Trimming left V 4 bases short and J 4 bases short, with 7 bases between. DNA for the CDR3: TGCAGCGTTGGTCGTAGCTATGGCTACACCTTC. It specifies CSVGRSYGYTF.

The V and J genes are TRBV29-1 and TRBJ2-3; 10 positions match TRBD1. The CDR3 runs 15 residues. Germline loops: CDR1 SQVTM, CDR2 ANQGSEA. Trimming at V came to 3 bases and at J to 4 bases, leaving 7 bases not matched to a gene. This CDR3 reads CSVDRGQGISDTQYF. CDR3 sequence (DNA): TGCAGCGTTGACAGGGGACAGGGGATATCAGATACGCAGTATTTT.

This rearrangement joins TRBV5-1 to TRBJ1-2; D gene uncertain. The germline gives CDR1 SGHRS, CDR2 YFSETQ. The CDR3 is made up of 15 amino acids. V dropped 4 bases and J dropped 4 bases, with 17 bases sitting between them. CDR3 in amino acids: CASSASPMEGYGYTF. For the CDR3, the DNA is TGCGCCAGCAGCGCATCCCCCATGGAGGGCTATGGCTACACCTTC.

The chain couples TRBV5-4 to TRBJ1-5, with TRBD1 identical over 7 bases. This CDR3 comprises 15 residues. Germline CDR1 is SGHNT and CDR2 is YYREEE (reference sequence). V lost 0 bases, J lost 2 bases, and 2 bases stayed unmatched. DNA for the CDR3: TGTGCCAGCAGCTTGGGGACAGGTCGCAATCAGCCCCAGCATTTT. Its translation is CASSLGTGRNQPQHF.

The chain links TRBV29-1 to TRBJ1-5, with TRBD1 matching 9 bases. The junction had 7 bases not matched to a gene; V was cut back by 6 bases and J by 7 bases. This CDR3 is built from 13 residues. Per the germline V gene, CDR1 is SQVTM and CDR2 is ANQGSEA. The CDR3 coding sequence is TGCAGCGTGAGGACAGGGGCAGGGCAGCCCCAGCATTTT. Amino acids: CSVRTGAGQPQHF.

The chain is built from TRBV7-9 and TRBJ2-1; 12 positions match TRBD2. The germline V gene encodes CDR1 SEHNR and CDR2 FQNEAQ (reference sequence). CDR3 length: 17 amino acids. Trimming took 5 bases from V and 7 from J; bases not matched to a gene: 12. The CDR3 sequence is CASSARASGGASNEQFF. CDR3 nucleotides: TGTGCCAGCAGCGCTAGAGCTAGCGGGGGGGCCTCGAATGAGCAGTTCTTC.

This chain uses TRBV4-1 with TRBJ2-1, with a weak D call TRBD2 (5 bases). The CDR3 length is 15 residues. V dropped 1 base and J dropped 4 bases, with 11 bases sitting between them. CDR1 MGHRA and CDR2 YSYEKL come from the germline V gene. CDR3 nucleotide sequence: TGCGCCAGCAGCCAAGGGACTTGGGTTTACAATGAGCAGTTCTTC. Translating gives CASSQGTWVYNEQFF.

The chain links TRBV7-6 to TRBJ1-1, with 9 bases that match TRBD1. From germline, CDR1 is SGHVS and CDR2 FNYEAQ. J lost 4 bases, V lost 4 bases, and 7 bases had no gene match. The CDR3 is made up of 15 amino acids. CDR3 region: CASSSPDRGFTEAFF. CDR3 in DNA: TGTGCCAGCAGCTCCCCGGACAGGGGTTTCACTGAAGCTTTCTTT.

The rearrangement joins TRBV9 to TRBJ1-2; D remains ambiguous. The V end lost 0 bases, the J end lost 5 bases, and 14 bases lay between the germline ends. Germline CDR1 and CDR2: SGDLS and YYNGEE. The CDR3 consists of 15 residues. The CDR3 sequence is CASSVGPGRSYGYTF. The CDR3, as DNA: TGTGCCAGCAGCGTAGGACCGGGGAGATCTTATGGCTACACCTTC.

This chain links TRBV28 with TRBJ1-2, with D tentatively TRBD1 (6 bases). The ends were cut back, 3 bases at V and 8 bases at J, with 16 bases in the middle. Germline loops: CDR1 MDHEN, CDR2 SYDVKM. The CDR3 length is 14 residues. As DNA, the CDR3 is TGTGCCAGCAGTTTCCTCTCAGGGGCTCGGGGCTACACCTTC. Translating it yields CASSFLSGARGYTF.

The chain joins TRBV6-1 to TRBJ1-5; D unresolved. Germline V gene data show CDR1 as MNHNS and CDR2 as SASEGT. Trimming shortened V by 7 bases and J by 4 bases, and 11 bases separated the two germline ends. The CDR3 sequence is 13 residues long. The CDR3 sequence is CASTSGSNQPQHF. The DNA of the CDR3 is TGTGCCAGCACCTCGGGTAGTAATCAGCCCCAGCATTTT.

The rearrangement uses TRBV7-6 and TRBJ2-7; 9 bases align to TRBD2. The CDR3 is 20 residues long. The J segment lost 0 bases and the V segment lost 1 base, leaving 16 bases of the junction unmatched. Germline lookup yields CDR1 SGHVS and CDR2 FNYEAQ. DNA of the CDR3: TGTGCCAGCAGCTTAGGGCCCCATTTAAGGGCTAGCGGGGTCTCCTACGAGCAGTACTTC. Its protein product is CASSLGPHLRASGVSYEQYF.

The J gene is TRBJ2-1, the V gene TRBV6-1; 7 bases are shared with TRBD2. From germline, CDR1 is MNHNS and CDR2 SASEGT. Trimming at V came to 5 bases and at J to 6 bases, leaving 7 bases not matched to a gene. CDR3 length: 14 residues. This CDR3 is CASSPMTSTNEQFF. The CDR3 DNA follows: TGTGCCAGCAGTCCGATGACTAGCACCAATGAGCAGTTCTTC.

The V and J genes are TRBV10-3 and TRBJ2-1; 7 nucleotides match TRBD2. CDR1 is ENHRY and CDR2 is SYGVKD in the germline V gene. The CDR3 sequence is 14 residues long. After removal of 7 bases from V and 4 bases from J, the junction contained 7 bases not matched to a gene. The CDR3 reads CAIKRGDAYNEQFF. The CDR3 nucleotides read TGTGCCATCAAGCGGGGAGACGCTTACAATGAGCAGTTCTTC.

This sequence joins TRBV7-3 and TRBJ2-7; maybe TRBD2 (5 bases). The CDR3 totals 11 residues. Trimming pared 5 bases from V and 5 bases from J, leaving 7 bases between. Germline CDR1 reads SGHTA; CDR2 reads FQGTGA. For the CDR3, the DNA is TGTGCCAGCAGCGACGGGGACGAGCAGTACTTC. Protein sequence: CASSDGDEQYF. The variable domain in full, with the rest retrieved from reference TRBV7-3 and TRBJ2-7, is GAGVSQTPSNKVTEKGKYVELRCDPISGHTALYWYRQSLGQGPEFLIYFQGTGAADDSGLPNDRFFAVRPEGSVSTLKIQRTERGDSAVYLCASSDGDEQYFGPGTRLTVT.

The J gene is TRBJ2-3, the V gene TRBV30; TRBD2 agrees at 8 bases. CDR1 GTSNPN and CDR2 SVGIG come from the germline V gene (reference sequence). The CDR3 runs to 17 residues. The J segment lost 1 base and the V segment lost 0 bases, leaving 9 bases of the junction unmatched. CDR3 sequence: CAWSVRWRGARTDTQYF. In nucleotides, the CDR3 is TGTGCCTGGAGTGTACGCTGGCGGGGGGCCCGCACAGATACGCAGTATTTT.

This clone was recorded a few times. The J gene is TRBJ1-1, the V gene TRBV5-1; TRBD1 might be the D (5 bases). The CDR3 spans 14 residues. CDR1 is SGHRS, CDR2 YFSETQ, per germline. The V gene lost 1 base and the J gene lost 4 bases, with 11 bases spanning the gap. In nucleotides, the CDR3 is TGCGCCAGCAGCTTGTCGGCAGGGCCCACTGAAGCTTTCTTT. Protein: CASSLSAGPTEAFF.

The rearrangement links TRBV6-5 to TRBJ2-7; 10 nucleotides align to TRBD1. V dropped 2 bases and J dropped 4; count of bases not matched to a gene: 8. The germline V gene has CDR1 MNHEY and CDR2 SVGAGI. The CDR3 consists of 16 residues. CDR3 protein: CASSYGARTGGYEQYF. In DNA form, the CDR3 reads TGTGCCAGCAGTTACGGAGCGAGGACAGGGGGATACGAGCAGTACTTC.

The V call is TRBV6-4, the J call TRBJ2-3; 8 bases are shared with TRBD1. Germline CDR1 is MRHNA and CDR2 is SNTAGT. V lost 3 bases, J lost 6 bases, and 14 bases stayed unmatched. The CDR3 contains 17 residues. The CDR3 reads CASSELAGQGRADTQYF. CDR3 nucleotide sequence: TGTGCCAGCAGTGAATTGGCTGGACAGGGCCGTGCGGATACGCAGTATTTT.

This chain uses TRBV12-5 with TRBJ1-6; 8 nucleotides align to TRBD1. The ends lost 4 bases at V and 4 bases at J; junction bases unmatched: 15. The CDR3 extends over 19 amino acids. In germline, CDR1 is LGHNT, CDR2 FRNRAP. The CDR3 nucleotides are TGTGCTAGTGGTTCCCCCCCCAAATTCGGACAGGGTTATAATTCACCCCTCCACTTT. Its translation is CASGSPPKFGQGYNSPLHF.